This T cell receptor beta chain comes out of a study of T cells in lung cancer brain metastases. General study findings and limits: DNA fragmentation in FFPE samples may have prevented full retrieval of the infiltrating T cell repertoire.

Points on this clone: Its cognate antigen is unknown. Compared with germline, one end of the junction differs, possibly owing to a read error.

Generated by immunoSEQ multiplex PCR, the TCRdb table keeps only in-frame clones and is missing some. The sample contains roughly 5,000 clones, roughly 84% of which appear only once. The source is a woman aged 50 to 60 with non-small cell lung cancer. The material sequenced was tumor tissue from the primary lung tumor.

The CDR3 reads CVSSDNLGGFTEAFF. DNA of the CDR3: TGTGTCAGTAGTGATAACCTCGGGGGATTCACTGAAGCTTTCTTT. The chain links TRBV19 to TRBJ1-1; possibly TRBD1 for D (5 bases). CDR1 LNHDA and CDR2 SQIVND come from the germline V gene (reference sequence). The CDR3 runs 15 residues.